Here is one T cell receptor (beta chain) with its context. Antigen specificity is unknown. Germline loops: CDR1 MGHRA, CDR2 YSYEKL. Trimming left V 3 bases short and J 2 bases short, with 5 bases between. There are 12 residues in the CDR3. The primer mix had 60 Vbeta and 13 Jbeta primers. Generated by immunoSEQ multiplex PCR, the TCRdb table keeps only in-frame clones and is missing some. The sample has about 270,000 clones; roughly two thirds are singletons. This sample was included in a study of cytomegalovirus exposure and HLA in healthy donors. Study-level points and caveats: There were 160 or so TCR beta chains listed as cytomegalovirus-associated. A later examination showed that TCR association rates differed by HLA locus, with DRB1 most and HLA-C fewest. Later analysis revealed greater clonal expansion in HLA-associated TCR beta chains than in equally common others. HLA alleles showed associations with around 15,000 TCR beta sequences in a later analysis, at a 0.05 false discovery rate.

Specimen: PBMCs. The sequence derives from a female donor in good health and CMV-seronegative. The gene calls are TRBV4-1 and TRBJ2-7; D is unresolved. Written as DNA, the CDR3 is TGCGCCAGCAGCCACGGTACCTACGAGCAGTACTTC. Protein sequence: CASSHGTYEQYF.